The 21 T cell receptor beta chains below all came from one sample that was sequenced in a study of T cell changes during pregnancy in multiple sclerosis. Profiled with immunoSEQ multiplex PCR; TCRdb holds only in-frame clones, not every one. The sample yields around 60,000 clones, roughly 92% seen once. Sequenced here: peripheral blood, sampled in the second trimester of pregnancy. The receptors come from a female donor with multiple sclerosis, enrolled in a pregnancy study.

CDR3 DNA: TGTGCCTGGAGTGCGATTAGCCGTAATGAAAAACTGTTTTTT. Translated: CAWSAISRNEKLFF. This chain uses TRBV30 with TRBJ1-4; D is ambiguous. This CDR3 comprises 14 residues. Germline CDR1 reads GTSNPN; CDR2 reads SVGIG (reference sequence). V was shortened by 1 base and J by 4 bases, with 10 bases between the two germline ends.

This chain links TRBV6-6 with TRBJ2-1; D might be TRBD1 (6 bases). Germline CDR1 and CDR2: MNHNY and SVGAGI (reference sequence). The CDR3 length is 14 residues. Trimming cost V 5 bases and J 1 base, with 9 bases left between them. This CDR3 is CASSTQGSYNEQFF. The CDR3 region has the DNA TGTGCCAGCAGTACCCAGGGGTCCTACAATGAGCAGTTCTTC.

V is TRBV4-1 and J is TRBJ2-1, with 14 bases fitting TRBD2. The V segment lost 3 bases and the J segment 9 bases; nucleotides outside the gene matches: 7. This CDR3 spans 16 amino acids. Germline V gene lookup returns CDR1 MGHRA and CDR2 YSYEKL. CDR3 DNA: TGCGCCAGCAGCCAGGTGACTAGCGGGAGGGGCGGTGAGCAGTTCTTC. This gives the protein CASSQVTSGRGGEQFF.

This chain links TRBV7-2 with TRBJ2-7; TRBD1 matches 11 bases. Per the germline V gene, CDR1 is SGHTA and CDR2 is FQGNSA. Germline trimming cut 4 bases from V and 6 bases from J; bases unmatched to any gene: 8. The CDR3 is 15 residues long. The CDR3 loop reads CASSSSGTGGPEQYF. CDR3 coding DNA: TGTGCCAGCAGCTCTTCCGGGACAGGGGGGCCCGAGCAGTACTTC.

The chain couples TRBV30 to TRBJ1-2; 9 bases map to TRBD1. CDR1 and CDR2 from the germline V gene are GTSNPN and SVGIG (reference sequence). The length of the CDR3 is 13 residues. V lost 3 bases, J lost 8 bases, and 7 bases stayed unmatched. The CDR3 DNA reads as TGTGCCTGGAGCCAGACAGGGGGGGGCGGCTACACCTTC. The encoded protein is CAWSQTGGGGYTF.

The chain recombines TRBV6-1 with TRBJ1-3; D is possibly TRBD1 (5 bases). The germline CDR1 and CDR2 sequences are MNHNS and SASEGT. Trimming removed 8 bases from V and 6 bases from J, with 20 bases in between. This CDR3 is 15 amino acids long. As DNA, the CDR3 is TGTGCCAGCTCCTTCGGGCGGACAACTACAAACACCATATATTTT. It specifies CASSFGRTTTNTIYF.

V usage is TRBV11-1 and J usage is TRBJ2-2; tentatively, D is TRBD1 (5 bases). V was shortened by 1 base and J by 5 bases, with 8 bases between the two germline ends. Germline V gene sequence: CDR1 SGHAT, CDR2 FQDESV (reference sequence). CDR3 length: 14 amino acids. The CDR3 protein is CASSLGRVTGELFF. In DNA, the CDR3 is TGTGCCAGCAGCTTAGGCAGGGTGACCGGGGAGCTGTTTTTT.

This chain links TRBV28 with TRBJ2-5, with 7 positions matching TRBD2. The V and J ends lost 5 bases and 5 bases, in that order; junction bases with no gene match: 2. CDR1 MDHEN and CDR2 SYDVKM come from the germline V gene. This CDR3 has 12 residues. The CDR3 region is CASSQGGETQYF. Here the CDR3 DNA reads TGTGCCAGCAGTCAGGGAGGGGAGACCCAGTACTTC.

The chain couples TRBV18 to TRBJ2-2; 11 bases are a match to TRBD1. Trimming took 2 bases from V and 8 from J; bases not matched to a gene: 7. The length of the CDR3 is 16 residues. Germline loops: CDR1 KGHSH, CDR2 LQKENI. CDR3 region: CASSPAGQGAEGELFF. The CDR3 coding sequence is TGTGCCAGCTCACCAGCAGGACAGGGGGCGGAAGGGGAGCTGTTTTTT.

The chain joins TRBV4-3 to TRBJ2-1, with 12 bases lining up with TRBD1. Trimming cost V 3 bases and J 7 bases; bases outside gene matches: 4. Germline V gene lookup returns CDR1 LGHNA and CDR2 YSLEER. This CDR3 is built from 15 residues. The CDR3 sequence is CASSQGQGARNEQFF. Here the CDR3 DNA reads TGCGCCAGCAGCCAGGGACAGGGGGCACGAAATGAGCAGTTCTTC.

The chain employs TRBV7-9 and TRBJ2-7; D is ambiguous. The CDR3 covers 12 residues. Germline V gives CDR1 SEHNR, CDR2 FQNEAQ (reference sequence). V gave up 6 bases and J gave up 3 bases, with 9 bases separating them. This chain's CDR3 is CASSTRGYEQYF. The CDR3 nucleotides are TGTGCCAGCAGTACTCGAGGCTACGAGCAGTACTTC.

The chain links TRBV5-6 to TRBJ1-1; D might be TRBD1 (6 bases). Germline loops: CDR1 SGHDT, CDR2 YYEEEE. V lost 4 bases and J lost 1, with 17 bases in between. The CDR3 totals 16 residues. The CDR3 loop reads CASSEPYRARNTEAFF. The CDR3 bases are TGTGCCAGCAGCGAACCCTACAGGGCACGGAACACTGAAGCTTTCTTT.

The chain combines TRBV2 with TRBJ2-1; D remains ambiguous. Germline CDR1 is SNHLY and CDR2 is FYNNEI. This CDR3 spans 12 amino acids. The V gene lost 7 bases and the J gene lost 9 bases, with 13 bases spanning the gap. CDR3 residues: CASKVGLGEQFF. The CDR3 region has the DNA TGTGCCAGCAAGGTCGGTCTAGGTGAGCAGTTCTTC.

The genes are TRBV27 and TRBJ2-5; D is undetermined. Germline V gene data show CDR1 as MNHEY and CDR2 as SMNVEV (reference sequence). Trimming cost V 6 bases and J 0 bases, with 5 bases left between them. The CDR3 is made up of 12 amino acids. CDR3 DNA: TGTGCCAGCAGACAGAACCAAGAGACCCAGTACTTC. It encodes CASRQNQETQYF.

The chain uses TRBV10-3 and TRBJ2-7, with 10 bases fitting TRBD2. The germline CDR1 and CDR2 sequences are ENHRY and SYGVKD. After removal of 4 bases from V and 1 base from J, the junction contained 1 base not matched to a gene. The CDR3 is made up of 14 amino acids. CDR3 coding DNA: TGTGCCATCAGTGGGACTAGCGGATCCTACGAGCAGTACTTC. Translation gives CAISGTSGSYEQYF.

The chain links TRBV5-1 to TRBJ1-1; D is uncertain. The germline CDR1 and CDR2 sequences are SGHRS and YFSETQ. V lost 0 bases, J lost 3 bases, and 6 bases lay in between. This CDR3 is 13 amino acids long. CDR3 DNA sequence: TGCGCCAGCAGCTTGGCCCCGGACACTGAAGCTTTCTTT. Amino acids: CASSLAPDTEAFF. Complete variable domain (other parts from reference TRBV5-1 and TRBJ1-1): KAGVTQTPRYLIKTRGQQVTLSCSPISGHRSVSWYQQTPGQGLQFLFEYFSETQRNKGNFPGRFSGRQFSNSRSEMNVSTLELGDSALYLCASSLAPDTEAFFGQGTRLTVV.

The V and J genes are TRBV6-5 and TRBJ2-3; no clear D. The CDR3 spans 15 residues. Germline-derived CDR1 and CDR2 are MNHEY and SVGAGI. Trimming took 2 bases from V and 0 from J, leaving 9 bases between them. This CDR3 is CASSYGDTSTDTQYF. The CDR3 nucleotides are TGTGCCAGCAGTTACGGCGACACCAGCACAGATACGCAGTATTTT.

V gene TRBV10-2 combines with J gene TRBJ2-7, with TRBD2 identical over 11 bases. This CDR3 contains 14 residues. V dropped 6 bases and J dropped 4; count of bases not matched to a gene: 5. Per the germline V gene, CDR1 is WSHSY and CDR2 is SAAADI. The CDR3 DNA follows: TGCGCCAGCAGGCTAGCGGGAGGCAATTACGAGCAGTACTTC. It codes for CASRLAGGNYEQYF.

The chain combines TRBV5-1 with TRBJ2-5, with 9 bases that match TRBD1. CDR1 and CDR2 from the germline V gene are SGHRS and YFSETQ. Trimming took 3 bases from V and 4 from J; bases not matched to a gene: 4. The CDR3 runs to 14 residues. CDR3 loop: CASSSGQGRETQYF. The CDR3 DNA is TGCGCCAGCAGCTCCGGACAGGGGAGAGAGACCCAGTACTTC. The whole variable domain, filled in from reference TRBV5-1 and TRBJ2-5, reads KAGVTQTPRYLIKTRGQQVTLSCSPISGHRSVSWYQQTPGQGLQFLFEYFSETQRNKGNFPGRFSGRQFSNSRSEMNVSTLELGDSALYLCASSSGQGRETQYFGPGTRLLVL.

V is TRBV5-1 and J is TRBJ2-3; 8 bases align to TRBD1. The CDR3 covers 16 residues. The germline gives CDR1 SGHRS, CDR2 YFSETQ. The J segment lost 2 bases and the V segment lost 5 bases, leaving 10 bases of the junction unmatched. Written as DNA, the CDR3 is TGCGCCAGCAGACCAACTCCGGGACAGGCCACAGATACGCAGTATTTT. The encoded protein is CASRPTPGQATDTQYF.

The chain uses TRBV27 and TRBJ1-2, with D possibly being TRBD1 (5 bases). Deletions cut 2 bases from V and 4 bases from J, with 11 bases between. The germline V gene has CDR1 MNHEY and CDR2 SMNVEV (reference sequence). The CDR3 is 14 amino acids. This CDR3 reads CASSLRGTAYGYTF. CDR3 coding DNA: TGTGCCAGCAGTTTACGTGGGACTGCCTATGGCTACACCTTC.